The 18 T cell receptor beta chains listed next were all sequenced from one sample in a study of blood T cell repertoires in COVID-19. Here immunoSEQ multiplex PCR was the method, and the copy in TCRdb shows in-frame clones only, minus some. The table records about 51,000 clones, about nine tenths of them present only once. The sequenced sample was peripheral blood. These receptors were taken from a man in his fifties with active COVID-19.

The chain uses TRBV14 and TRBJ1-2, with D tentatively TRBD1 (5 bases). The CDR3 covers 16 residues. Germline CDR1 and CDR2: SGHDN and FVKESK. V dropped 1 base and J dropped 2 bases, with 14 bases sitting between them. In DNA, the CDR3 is TGTGCCAGCAGCCAAGTTTGGGGCACACGCAACTATGGCTACACCTTC. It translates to CASSQVWGTRNYGYTF.

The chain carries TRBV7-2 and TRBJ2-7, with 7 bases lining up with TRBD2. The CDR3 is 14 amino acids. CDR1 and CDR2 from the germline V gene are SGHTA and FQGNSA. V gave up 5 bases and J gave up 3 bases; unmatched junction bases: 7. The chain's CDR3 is CASSLERGRYEQYF. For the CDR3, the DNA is TGTGCCAGCAGCCTCGAGCGGGGACGCTACGAGCAGTACTTC.

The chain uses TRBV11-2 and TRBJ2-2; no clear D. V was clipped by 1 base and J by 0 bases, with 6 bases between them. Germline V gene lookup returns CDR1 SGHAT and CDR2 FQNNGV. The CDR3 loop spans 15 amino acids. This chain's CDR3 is CASSLALSNTGELFF. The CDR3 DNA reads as TGTGCCAGCAGCTTAGCTCTTTCGAACACCGGGGAGCTGTTTTTT.

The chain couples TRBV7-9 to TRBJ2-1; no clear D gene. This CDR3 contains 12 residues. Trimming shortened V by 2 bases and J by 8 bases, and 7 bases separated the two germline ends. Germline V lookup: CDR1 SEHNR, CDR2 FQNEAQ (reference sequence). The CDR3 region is CASSLRRDEQFF. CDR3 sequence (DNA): TGTGCCAGCAGCTTAAGACGGGATGAGCAGTTCTTC.

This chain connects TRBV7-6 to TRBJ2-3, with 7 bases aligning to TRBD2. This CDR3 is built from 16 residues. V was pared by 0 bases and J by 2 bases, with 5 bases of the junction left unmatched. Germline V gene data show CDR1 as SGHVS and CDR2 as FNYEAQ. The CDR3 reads CASSLAGGSTTDTQYF. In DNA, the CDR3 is TGTGCCAGCAGCTTAGCGGGGGGGTCAACCACAGATACGCAGTATTTT.

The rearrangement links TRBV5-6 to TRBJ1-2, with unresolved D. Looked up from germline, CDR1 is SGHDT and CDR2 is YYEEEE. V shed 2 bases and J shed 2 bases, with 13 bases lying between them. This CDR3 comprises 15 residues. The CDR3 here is CASSFSDSRNYGYTF. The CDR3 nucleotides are TGTGCCAGCAGCTTTTCGGACTCCAGAAACTATGGCTACACCTTC.

The CDR3 reads CASSLIGQSTGELFF. The CDR3 DNA follows: TGTGCCAGCAGTTTAATAGGACAGAGCACCGGGGAGCTGTTTTTT. V gene TRBV27 combines with J gene TRBJ2-2; tentatively, D is TRBD1 (6 bases). The V end lost 2 bases, the J end lost 4 bases, and 11 bases lay between the germline ends. CDR3 length: 15 amino acids. In germline, CDR1 is MNHEY, CDR2 SMNVEV (reference sequence).

CDR3 in DNA: TGTGCCAGCAGTAGGACAGGGGTCACTGAAGCTTTCTTT. It yields the protein CASSRTGVTEAFF. The chain employs TRBV27 and TRBJ1-1, with 9 bases identical to TRBD1. V was pared by 5 bases and J by 4 bases, with 2 bases of the junction left unmatched. The V gene's germline CDR1 is MNHEY and CDR2 SMNVEV (reference sequence). This CDR3 has 13 residues.

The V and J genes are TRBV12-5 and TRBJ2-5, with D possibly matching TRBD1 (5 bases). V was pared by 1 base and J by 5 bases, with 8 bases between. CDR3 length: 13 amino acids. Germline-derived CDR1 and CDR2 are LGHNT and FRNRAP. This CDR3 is CASGLAQGETQYF. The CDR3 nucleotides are TGTGCTAGTGGTTTGGCCCAGGGTGAGACCCAGTACTTC.

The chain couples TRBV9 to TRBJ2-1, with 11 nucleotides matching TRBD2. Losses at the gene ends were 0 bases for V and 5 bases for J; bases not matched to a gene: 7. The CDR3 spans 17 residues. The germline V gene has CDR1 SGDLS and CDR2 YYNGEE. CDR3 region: CASSVGMTSGANNEQFF. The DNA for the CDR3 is TGTGCCAGCAGCGTAGGGATGACTAGCGGGGCTAACAATGAGCAGTTCTTC.

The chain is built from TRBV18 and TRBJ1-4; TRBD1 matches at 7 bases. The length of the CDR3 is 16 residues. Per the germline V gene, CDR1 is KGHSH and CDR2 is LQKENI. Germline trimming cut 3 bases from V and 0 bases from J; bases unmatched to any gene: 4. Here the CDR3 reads CASSPGQVATNEKLFF. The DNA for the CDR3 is TGTGCCAGCTCACCCGGACAGGTTGCAACTAATGAAAAACTGTTTTTT.

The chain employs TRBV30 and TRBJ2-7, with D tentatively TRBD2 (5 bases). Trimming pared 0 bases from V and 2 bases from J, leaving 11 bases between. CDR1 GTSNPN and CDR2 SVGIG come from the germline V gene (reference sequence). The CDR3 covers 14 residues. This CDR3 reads CAWSVPGNPYEQYF. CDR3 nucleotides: TGTGCCTGGAGTGTACCGGGGAACCCCTACGAGCAGTACTTC.

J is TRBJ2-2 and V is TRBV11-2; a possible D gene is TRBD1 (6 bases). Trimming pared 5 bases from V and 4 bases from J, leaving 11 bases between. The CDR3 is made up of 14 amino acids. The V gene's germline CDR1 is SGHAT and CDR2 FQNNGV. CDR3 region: CASSPTGTTGELFF. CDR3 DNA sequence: TGTGCCAGCAGCCCCACAGGGACCACCGGGGAGCTGTTTTTT. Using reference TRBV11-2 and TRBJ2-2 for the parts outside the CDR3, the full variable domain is EAGVAQSPRYKIIEKRQSVAFWCNPISGHATLYWYQQILGQGPKLLIQFQNNGVVDDSQLPKDRFSAERLKGVDSTLKIQPAKLEDSAVYLCASSPTGTTGELFFGEGSRLTVL.

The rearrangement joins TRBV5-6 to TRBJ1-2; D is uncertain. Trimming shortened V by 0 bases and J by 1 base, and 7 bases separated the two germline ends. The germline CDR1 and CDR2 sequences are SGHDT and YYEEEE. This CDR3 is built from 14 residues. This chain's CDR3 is CASSLGGINYGYTF. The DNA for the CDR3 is TGTGCCAGCAGCTTGGGAGGAATTAACTATGGCTACACCTTC.

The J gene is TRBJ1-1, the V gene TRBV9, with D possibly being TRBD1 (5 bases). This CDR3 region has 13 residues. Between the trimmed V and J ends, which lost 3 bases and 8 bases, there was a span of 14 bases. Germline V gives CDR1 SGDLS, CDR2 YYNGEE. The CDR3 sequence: CASSGPDRPEAFF. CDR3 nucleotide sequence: TGTGCCAGCAGCGGGCCTGACAGACCGGAAGCTTTCTTT.

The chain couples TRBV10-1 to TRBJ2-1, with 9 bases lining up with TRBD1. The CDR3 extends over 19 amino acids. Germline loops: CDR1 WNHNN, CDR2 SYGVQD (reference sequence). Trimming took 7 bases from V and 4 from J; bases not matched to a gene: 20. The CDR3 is CASNKSGQGPLRGYNEQFF. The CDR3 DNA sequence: TGCGCCAGCAATAAGTCGGGACAGGGCCCGCTACGGGGATACAATGAGCAGTTCTTC.

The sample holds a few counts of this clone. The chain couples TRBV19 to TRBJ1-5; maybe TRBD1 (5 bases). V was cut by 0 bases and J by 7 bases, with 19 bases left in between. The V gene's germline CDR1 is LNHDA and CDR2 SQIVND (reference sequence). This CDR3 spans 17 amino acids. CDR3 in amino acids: CASSIDREAGGEQPQHF. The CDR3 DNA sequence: TGTGCCAGTAGTATAGATCGGGAAGCTGGGGGGGAACAGCCCCAGCATTTT.

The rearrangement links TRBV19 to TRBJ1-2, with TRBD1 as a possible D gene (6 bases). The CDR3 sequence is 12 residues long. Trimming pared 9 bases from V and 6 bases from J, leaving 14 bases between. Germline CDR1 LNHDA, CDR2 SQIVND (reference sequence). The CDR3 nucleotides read TGTGCCAGCACGGACAGCAGTAATGGCTACACCTTC. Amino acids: CASTDSSNGYTF. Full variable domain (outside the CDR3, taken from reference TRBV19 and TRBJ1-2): DGGITQSPKYLFRKEGQNVTLSCEQNLNHDAMYWYRQDPGQGLRLIYYSQIVNDFQKGDIAEGYSVSREKKESFPLTVTSAQKNPTAFYLCASTDSSNGYTFGSGTRLTVV.